Presented here are 6 T cell receptor beta chains from one specimen sequenced in a study of T-cell memory formation after mild COVID-19. TCRdb reprocessed the 5' RACE reads with MiXCR, giving one entry per CDR3 protein. The table lists 250,000 or so distinct CDR3 sequences, 18% of them singletons. The sequencing input was PBMCs or a T cell subset sorted from them (not recorded which). These receptors all stem from a young man who had mild COVID-19 (a few samples of this study predate the infection). Cell type and time point are not known.

This clonotype was counted ten times or more. The chain has TRBV4-3 and TRBJ2-3, with TRBD1 matching over 10 bases. With 2 bases clipped from V and 4 bases from J, the junction kept 3 bases outside the gene matches. The CDR3 is 15 residues long. CDR1 LGHNA and CDR2 YSLEER come from the germline V gene. The CDR3 protein is CASSQRQGASDTQYF. CDR3 bases: TGCGCCAGCAGCCAAAGACAGGGGGCTTCAGATACGCAGTATTTT.

This clonotype was picked up many times. The chain is built from TRBV10-3 and TRBJ2-7, with no clear D. V was pared by 10 bases and J by 0 bases, with 19 bases between. Per germline, CDR1 ENHRY and CDR2 SYGVKD. The CDR3 is made up of 15 amino acids. CDR3 sequence: CASSLGPRSSYEQYV. The CDR3 nucleotides are TGTGCCAGCTCGCTCGGACCCAGGAGCTCCTACGAGCAGTACGTC.

V gene TRBV12-3 or TRBV12-4 combines with J gene TRBJ1-5; 9 nucleotides agree with TRBD1. J gave up 6 bases and V 7 bases, and 10 bases lay outside the gene matches. The CDR3 runs 15 residues. CDR3 sequence: CASIPYGTGSQPQHF. CDR3 bases: TGTGCCAGCATCCCTTACGGGACAGGGAGTCAGCCCCAGCATTTT.

The V and J genes are TRBV11-2 and TRBJ2-7; 7 bases line up with TRBD1. J gave up 4 bases and V 4 bases, and 10 bases lay outside the gene matches. The CDR3 loop spans 15 amino acids. Germline V lookup: CDR1 SGHAT, CDR2 FQNNGV. The CDR3 reads CASSSSHMGQYEQYF. The CDR3 bases are TGTGCCAGCAGCTCCTCCCACATGGGACAGTACGAGCAGTACTTC.

In this sample, this clonotype turned up a few times. The chain has TRBV6-5 and TRBJ2-5; D may correspond to TRBD1 or TRBD2 (5 bases each). Trimming took off 3 bases at V and 0 bases at J, with 14 bases between the two ends. This CDR3 is 16 amino acids long. Germline V lookup: CDR1 MNHEY, CDR2 SVGAGI. CDR3 residues: CASSYLGGANQETQYF. The CDR3, as DNA: TGTGCCAGCAGTTATCTTGGGGGAGCGAACCAAGAGACCCAGTACTTC.

V and J are TRBV5-1 and TRBJ2-1; 10 bases align to TRBD2. CDR1 and CDR2 (germline): SGHRS, YFSETQ. This CDR3 contains 19 residues. Germline trimming cut 0 bases from V and 3 bases from J; bases unmatched to any gene: 12. This chain's CDR3 is CASSLGDPSGGLNYNEQFF. CDR3 DNA: TGCGCCAGCAGCTTGGGTGACCCTAGCGGGGGCCTAAACTACAATGAGCAGTTCTTC.